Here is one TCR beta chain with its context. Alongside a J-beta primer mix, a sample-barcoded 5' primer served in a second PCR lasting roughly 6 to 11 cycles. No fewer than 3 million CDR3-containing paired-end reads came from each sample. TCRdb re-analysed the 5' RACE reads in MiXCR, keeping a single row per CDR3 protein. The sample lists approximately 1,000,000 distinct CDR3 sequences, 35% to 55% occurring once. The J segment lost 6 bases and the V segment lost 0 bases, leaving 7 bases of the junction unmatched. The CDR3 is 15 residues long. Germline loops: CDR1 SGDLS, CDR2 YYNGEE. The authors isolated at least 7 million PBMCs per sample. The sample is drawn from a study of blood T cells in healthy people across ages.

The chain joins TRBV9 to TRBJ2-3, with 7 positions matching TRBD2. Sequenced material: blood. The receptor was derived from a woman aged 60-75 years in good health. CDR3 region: CASSVDGSGLDTQYF. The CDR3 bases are TGTGCCAGCAGCGTAGACGGTAGCGGGTTGGATACGCAGTATTTT.